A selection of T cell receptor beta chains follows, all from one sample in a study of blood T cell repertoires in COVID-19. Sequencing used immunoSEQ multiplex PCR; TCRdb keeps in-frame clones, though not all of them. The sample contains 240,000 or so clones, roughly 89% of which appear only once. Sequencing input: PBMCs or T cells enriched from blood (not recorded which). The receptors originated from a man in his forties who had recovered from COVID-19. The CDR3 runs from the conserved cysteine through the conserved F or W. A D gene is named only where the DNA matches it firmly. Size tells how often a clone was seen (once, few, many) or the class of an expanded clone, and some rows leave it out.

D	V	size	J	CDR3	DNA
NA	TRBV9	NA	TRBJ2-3	CASSRGDTQYF	TGTGCCAGCAGTCGGGGAGATACGCAGTATTTT
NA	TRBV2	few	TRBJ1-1	CASSDGSTEAFF	TGTGCCAGCAGTGATGGGAGCACTGAAGCTTTCTTT
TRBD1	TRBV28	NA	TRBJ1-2	CASSLFRTGASNYGYTF	TGTGCCAGCAGTTTATTCAGGACAGGGGCCAGTAACTATGGCTACACCTTC
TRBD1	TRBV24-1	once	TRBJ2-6	CATSDFRTGAGANVLTF	TGTGCCACCAGTGATTTCCGGACAGGGGCCGGGGCCAACGTCCTGACTTTC
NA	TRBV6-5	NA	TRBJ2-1	CASTPQGYNEQFF	TGTGCCAGCACCCCCCAGGGTTACAATGAGCAGTTCTTC
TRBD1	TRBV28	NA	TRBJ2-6	CASSVFRDRASGANVLTF	TGTGCCAGCAGTGTCTTCCGGGACAGGGCGTCTGGGGCCAACGTCCTGACTTTC
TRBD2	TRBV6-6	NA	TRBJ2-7	CASTGLAIYEQYF	TGTGCCAGCACTGGACTAGCAATCTACGAGCAGTACTTC
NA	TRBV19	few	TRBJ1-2	CASTVPGINYGYTF	TGTGCCTCCACAGTCCCCGGGATTAACTATGGCTACACCTTC
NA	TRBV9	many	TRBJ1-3	CASSVDGGVSGNTIYF	TGTGCCAGCAGCGTAGATGGGGGGGTCTCTGGAAACACCATATATTTT
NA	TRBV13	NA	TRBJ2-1	CASRAAAYNEQFF	TGTGCCAGCAGGGCAGCGGCTTACAATGAGCAGTTCTTC
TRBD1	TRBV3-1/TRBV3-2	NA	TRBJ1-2	CASSLARGPTPTNYGYTF	TGTGCCAGCAGCCTCGCCAGGGGGCCGACCCCCACGAACTATGGCTACACCTTC
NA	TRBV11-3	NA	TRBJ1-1	CASSLDFMDRGDSTEAFF	TGTGCCAGCAGCTTAGATTTTATGGACAGAGGGGATTCCACTGAAGCTTTCTTT
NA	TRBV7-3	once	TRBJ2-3	CASSVQGGGTDTQYF	TGTGCCAGCAGCGTCCAGGGGGGAGGCACAGATACGCAGTATTTT
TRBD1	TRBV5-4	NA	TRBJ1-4	CASSTGTGAEKLFF	TGTGCCAGCAGCACCGGGACAGGGGCTGAAAAACTGTTTTTT
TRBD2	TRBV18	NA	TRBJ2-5	CASSPSSGRALETQYF	TGTGCCAGCTCACCTTCCAGCGGGAGGGCCCTAGAGACCCAGTACTTC
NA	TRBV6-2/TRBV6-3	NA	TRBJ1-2	CASSSDSILIYGYTF	TGTGCCAGCAGTTCGGACAGCATTCTCATCTATGGCTACACCTTC
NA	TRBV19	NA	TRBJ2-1	CASSRRSGQSSYNEQFF	TGTGCCAGTAGTAGGCGGAGCGGGCAGAGCTCCTACAATGAGCAGTTCTTC
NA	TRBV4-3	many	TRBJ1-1	CASSQEDRDEHEAFF	TGCGCCAGCAGCCAAGAAGACAGAGATGAACATGAAGCTTTCTTT
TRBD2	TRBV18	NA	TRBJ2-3	CASSPPGLAGGLDTDTQYF	TGTGCCAGCTCACCGCCGGGACTAGCGGGGGGCTTAGACACAGATACGCAGTATTTT
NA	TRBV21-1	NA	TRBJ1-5	CASSKSAGGQGAIQPQHF	TGTGCCAGCAGCAAATCTGCGGGGGGACAGGGGGCTATTCAGCCCCAGCATTTT
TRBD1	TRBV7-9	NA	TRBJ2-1	CASSPGGIGYNEQFF	TGTGCCAGCAGCCCAGGGGGAATAGGTTACAATGAGCAGTTCTTC
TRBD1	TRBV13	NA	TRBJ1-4	CASCPGTGGRGEATNEKLFF	TGTGCCAGCTGTCCCGGGACAGGGGGCCGGGGGGAGGCAACTAATGAAAAACTGTTTTTT
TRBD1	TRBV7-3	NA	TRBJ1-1	CASSIKQGTEAFF	TGTGCCAGCAGCATAAAACAGGGGACTGAAGCTTTCTTT
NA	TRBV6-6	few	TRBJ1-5	CASSRATVYSNQPQHF	TGTGCCAGCAGCCGCGCGACAGTGTATAGCAATCAGCCCCAGCATTTT
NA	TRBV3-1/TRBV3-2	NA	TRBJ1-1	CASSQASRNTEAFF	TGTGCCAGCAGCCAAGCCTCGCGGAACACTGAAGCTTTCTTT
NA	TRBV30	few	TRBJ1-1	CAWTTDRKGGTEAFF	TGTGCCTGGACGACCGACAGGAAGGGTGGCACTGAAGCTTTCTTT
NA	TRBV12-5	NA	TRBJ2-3	CASGLVLAYSTDTQYF	TGTGCTAGTGGTTTGGTACTAGCATATAGCACAGATACGCAGTATTTT
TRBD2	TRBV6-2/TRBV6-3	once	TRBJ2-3	CASSYSGGRENTQYF	TGTGCCAGCAGTTACAGCGGGGGTAGGGAGAATACGCAGTATTTT
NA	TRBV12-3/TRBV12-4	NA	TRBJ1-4	CASSPPPGEKLFF	TGTGCCAGCAGCCCCCCGCCGGGTGAAAAACTGTTTTTT
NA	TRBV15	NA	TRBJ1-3	CATSRDRRGGNTIYF	TGTGCCACCAGCAGAGATCGCAGGGGCGGAAACACCATATATTTT
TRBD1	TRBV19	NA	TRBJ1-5	CASSGQANQPQHF	TGTGCCAGTAGCGGACAGGCGAATCAGCCCCAGCATTTT
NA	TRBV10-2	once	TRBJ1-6	CASSELGAHLHF	TGCGCCAGCAGTGAGTTGGGCGCACACCTCCACTTT
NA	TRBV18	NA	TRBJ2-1	CASSLTGPTGNEQFF	TGTGCCAGCTCACTCACAGGGCCAACCGGCAATGAGCAGTTCTTC
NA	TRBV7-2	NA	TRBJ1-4	CASSLGGGSGEKLFF	TGTGCCAGCAGCTTAGGGGGGGGCTCGGGTGAAAAACTGTTTTTT
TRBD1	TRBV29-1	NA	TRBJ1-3	CSGGQGSGNTIYF	TGCAGCGGGGGACAGGGGTCTGGAAACACCATATATTTT
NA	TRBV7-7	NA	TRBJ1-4	CASSPRQFSPEKLFF	TGTGCTAGCAGCCCCCGACAGTTCTCTCCGGAAAAACTGTTTTTT
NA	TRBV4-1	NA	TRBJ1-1	CASSQDGWREAFF	TGCGCCAGCAGCCAAGATGGGTGGAGGGAAGCTTTCTTT
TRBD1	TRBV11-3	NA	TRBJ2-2	CASSPGQTGVNTGELFF	TGTGCCAGCAGCCCTGGGCAGACAGGGGTGAACACCGGGGAGCTGTTTTTT
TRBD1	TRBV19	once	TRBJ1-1	CASAAGWDRGLVNTEAFF	TGTGCCAGTGCGGCCGGTTGGGACAGGGGTTTGGTGAACACTGAAGCTTTCTTT
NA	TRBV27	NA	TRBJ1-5	CASKPNRGNQPQHF	TGTGCCAGCAAACCAAACAGGGGCAATCAGCCCCAGCATTTT
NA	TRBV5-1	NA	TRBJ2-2	CASSYDRKNTGELFF	TGCGCCAGCAGCTACGACAGAAAGAACACCGGGGAGCTGTTTTTT
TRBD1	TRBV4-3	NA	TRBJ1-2	CASSQDGQGFGYTF	TGCGCCAGCAGCCAAGACGGACAGGGTTTTGGCTACACCTTC
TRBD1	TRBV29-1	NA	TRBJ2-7	CSVLTGQGGSYEQYF	TGCAGCGTCCTGACCGGACAGGGGGGGTCCTACGAGCAGTACTTC
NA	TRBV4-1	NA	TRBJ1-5	CASSQFAPERYSNQPQHF	TGCGCCAGCAGCCAATTTGCCCCGGAGCGTTATAGCAATCAGCCCCAGCATTTT
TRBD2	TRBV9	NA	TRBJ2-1	CASSVLPGTRSLDEQFF	TGTGCCAGCAGCGTCCTCCCTGGGACTAGGTCTCTGGATGAGCAGTTCTTC
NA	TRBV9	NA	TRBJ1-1	CASSHGGINTEAFF	TGTGCCAGCAGCCACGGGGGGATCAACACTGAAGCTTTCTTT
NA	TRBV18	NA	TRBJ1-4	CASSPLDGGSSEKLFF	TGTGCCAGCTCACCACTGGATGGAGGATCTTCTGAAAAACTGTTTTTT
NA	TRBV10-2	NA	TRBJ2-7	CASSEIGGEQYF	TGCGCCAGCAGTGAGATCGGGGGCGAGCAGTACTTC
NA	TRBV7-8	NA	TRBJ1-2	CASSLAEEGYGYTF	TGTGCCAGCAGCTTAGCGGAAGAGGGCTATGGCTACACCTTC
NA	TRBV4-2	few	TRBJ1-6	CASSLLRGSPLHF	TGTGCCAGCAGCCTTCTCAGGGGTTCACCCCTCCACTTT
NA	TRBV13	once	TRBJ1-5	CASSSGPAGDSNQPQHF	TGTGCCAGCAGCTCCGGCCCGGCAGGGGATAGCAATCAGCCCCAGCATTTT
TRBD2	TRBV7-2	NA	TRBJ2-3	CASSPVQTGGDTQYF	TGTGCCAGCAGCCCGGTCCAGACGGGAGGAGATACGCAGTATTTT
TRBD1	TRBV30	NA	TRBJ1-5	CAWSGGQLVQPQHF	TGTGCCTGGAGTGGGGGACAGCTCGTTCAGCCCCAGCATTTT
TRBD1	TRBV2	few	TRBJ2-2	CASSGEDRGSSAGELFF	TGTGCCAGCAGCGGAGAGGACAGGGGCTCCTCGGCCGGGGAGCTGTTTTTT
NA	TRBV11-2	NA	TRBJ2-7	CASSSAGEQYF	TGTGCCAGCAGCTCCGCGGGCGAGCAGTACTTC